The 4 T cell receptor beta chains below were found in one sample sequenced in a study of T cell repertoires in cytomegalovirus infection. In TCRdb, the reads were re-called with MiXCR into one record per CDR3 protein. The table includes some 150,000 distinct CDR3 sequences, roughly 6% detected once. The sample taken for sequencing was PBMCs. The receptors were gathered from a human donor in good health (CMV status not recorded). Some clones in this sample may be carry-over from other donors' samples.

V and J are TRBV6-2 or TRBV6-3 and TRBJ1-2; maybe TRBD1 (6 bases). Trimming removed 0 bases from V and 6 bases from J, with 11 bases in between. There are 14 residues in the CDR3. CDR1 and CDR2 (germline): MNHEY, SVGEGT. The CDR3 DNA sequence: TGTGCCAGCAGTTACTCGGCAGGGGAGCATGGCTACACCTTC. This translates into CASSYSAGEHGYTF.

This clonotype was seen many times. V is TRBV20-1 and J is TRBJ1-5; D is perhaps TRBD1 (6 bases). The CDR3 loop spans 13 amino acids. Germline assignment: CDR1 DFQATT and CDR2 SNEGSKA (reference sequence). The germline V and J ends were trimmed by 6 bases and 4 bases, with 13 bases remaining between them. CDR3 amino acids: CSAAGQINQPQHF. The CDR3 nucleotides are TGCAGTGCGGCGGGACAAATAAATCAGCCCCAGCATTTT.

V is TRBV10-3 and J is TRBJ1-3, with 9 bases aligning to TRBD1. The CDR3 extends over 17 amino acids. Germline CDR1 is ENHRY and CDR2 is SYGVKD. V lost 0 bases and J lost 7; bases outside the gene matches: 10. The CDR3 is CAISESLGQGRGNTIYF. In DNA form, the CDR3 reads TGTGCCATCAGTGAGTCCCTGGGACAGGGACGGGGGAACACCATATATTTT.

This clonotype has a count of ten or more. The chain employs TRBV7-2 and TRBJ2-3; TRBD2 aligns across 9 bases. From germline, CDR1 is SGHTA and CDR2 FQGNSA. V trimming: 4 bases; J trimming: 4 bases; junction bases outside the gene matches: 9. This CDR3 has 16 amino acids. This CDR3 is CASSSPGGGAADTQYF. DNA for the CDR3: TGTGCCAGCAGCTCCCCGGGCGGGGGGGCCGCAGATACGCAGTATTTT.